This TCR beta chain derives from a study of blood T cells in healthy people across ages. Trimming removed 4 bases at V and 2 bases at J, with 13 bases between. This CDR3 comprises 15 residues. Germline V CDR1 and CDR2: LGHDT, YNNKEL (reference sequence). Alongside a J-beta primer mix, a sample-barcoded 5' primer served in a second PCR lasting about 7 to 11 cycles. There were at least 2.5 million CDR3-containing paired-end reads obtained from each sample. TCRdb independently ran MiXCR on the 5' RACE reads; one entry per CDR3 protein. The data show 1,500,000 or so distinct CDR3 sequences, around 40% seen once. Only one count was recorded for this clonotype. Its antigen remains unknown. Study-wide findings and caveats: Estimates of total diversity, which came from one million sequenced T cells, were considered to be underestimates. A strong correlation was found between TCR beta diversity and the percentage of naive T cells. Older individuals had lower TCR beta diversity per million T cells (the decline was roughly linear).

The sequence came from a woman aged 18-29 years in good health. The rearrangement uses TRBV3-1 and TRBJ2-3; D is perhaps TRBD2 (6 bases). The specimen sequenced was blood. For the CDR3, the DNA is TGTGCCAGCAGCCCTCTTGGCGGGACCACAGATACGCAGTATTTT. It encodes CASSPLGGTTDTQYF.